This TCR beta chain comes out of a study of blood T cell repertoires in COVID-19. Only in-frame clones appear in the TCRdb table, and some are missing; sequencing was by immunoSEQ multiplex PCR. The sample has around 300,000 clones, roughly 90% seen once; the top ten hold less than 9.5%. Everyone who took part was 18 to 89 years old, and they came from about 25 US areas. Grouping used clinical history reported by participants in a survey and questionnaire. Sequencing was performed on PBMCs or T cells enriched from blood (not recorded which). The receptor comes from a woman in her 30s who had recovered from COVID-19.

This CDR3 reads CASSLSVNNEQFF. Here the CDR3 DNA reads TGTGCCAGCAGCTTATCTGTAAACAATGAGCAGTTCTTC. The chain joins TRBV7-9 to TRBJ2-1; D not certain. The CDR3 is 13 residues long. Germline CDR1 SEHNR, CDR2 FQNEAQ (reference sequence). V was pared by 2 bases and J by 5 bases, with 7 bases between.